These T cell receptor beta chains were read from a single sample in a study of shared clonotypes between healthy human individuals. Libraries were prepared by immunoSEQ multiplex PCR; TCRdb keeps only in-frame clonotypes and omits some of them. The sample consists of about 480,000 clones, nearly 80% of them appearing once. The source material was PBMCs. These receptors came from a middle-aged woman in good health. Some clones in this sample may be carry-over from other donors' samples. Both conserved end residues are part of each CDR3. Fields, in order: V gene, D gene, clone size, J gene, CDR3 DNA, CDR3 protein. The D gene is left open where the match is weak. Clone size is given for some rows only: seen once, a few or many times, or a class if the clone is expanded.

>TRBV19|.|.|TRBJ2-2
TGTGCCAGTAGTATAGGCGGCAGTGTTCCCGGGGAGCTGTTTTTT
CASSIGGSVPGELFF
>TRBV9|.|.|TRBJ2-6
TGTGCCAGCAGCGCCCAAGGTTCTGGGGCCAACGTCCTGACTTTC
CASSAQGSGANVLTF
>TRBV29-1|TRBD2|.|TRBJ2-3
TGCAGCGTTGAAATAGGGGTAGCGGGAGGCTTAGATACGCAGTATTTT
CSVEIGVAGGLDTQYF
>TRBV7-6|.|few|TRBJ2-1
TGTGCCAGCAGCCTATTCCGGGACATCCAAAGTCGGGATTACAATGAGCAGTTCTTC
CASSLFRDIQSRDYNEQFF
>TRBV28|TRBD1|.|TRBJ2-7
TGTGCCAGCAGTCCAGGGGGCGTGGGGAACGAGCAGTACTTC
CASSPGGVGNEQYF
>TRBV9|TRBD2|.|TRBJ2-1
TGTGCCAGCAGCCCGCGGACTAGCGGGAACTATGAGCAGTTCTTC
CASSPRTSGNYEQFF
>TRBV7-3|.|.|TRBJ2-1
TGTGCCAGCAGCTTAAGTCGGGATAATGAGCAGTTCTTC
CASSLSRDNEQFF
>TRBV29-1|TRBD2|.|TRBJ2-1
TGCAGCCAAAACTTTCTCTCTAGCGGGAGGAATGAGCAGTTCTTC
CSQNFLSSGRNEQFF
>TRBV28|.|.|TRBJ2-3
TGTGCCAGCAGCAAAACCCTCGGGGTAATGGGCACAGATACGCAGTATTTT
CASSKTLGVMGTDTQYF
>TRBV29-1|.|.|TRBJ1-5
TGCAGCGTTAGAAGTAGCAATCAGCCCCAGCATTTT
CSVRSSNQPQHF
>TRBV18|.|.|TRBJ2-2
TGTGCCAGCTCACCGCGCGGGACAGCGAACACCGGGGAGCTGTTTTTT
CASSPRGTANTGELFF
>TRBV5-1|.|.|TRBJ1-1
TGCGCCAGCAGCTTGGGGGACTTTTGGTTTGGCACTGAAGCTTTCTTT
CASSLGDFWFGTEAFF
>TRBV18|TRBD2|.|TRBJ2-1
TGTGCCAGCTCACGGCTGGTAGCGGGAGGTTCGTCCGGTGAGCAGTTCTTC
CASSRLVAGGSSGEQFF
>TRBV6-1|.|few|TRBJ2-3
TGTGCCAGCAGCGAAGGGAGACTAGAAACAGATACGCAGTATTTT
CASSEGRLETDTQYF
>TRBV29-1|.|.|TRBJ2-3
TGCAGCGTGGAGGGGACTGCAGATACGCAGTATTTT
CSVEGTADTQYF
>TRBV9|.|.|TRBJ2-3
TGTGCCAGCAGCGTAGTTGCGGGTCCCCCAGGAGATACGCAGTATTTT
CASSVVAGPPGDTQYF
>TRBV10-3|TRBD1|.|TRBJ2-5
TGTGCCATCAGTGAGTCGGTCACAGGGGGGTCGACCCAGTACTTC
CAISESVTGGSTQYF
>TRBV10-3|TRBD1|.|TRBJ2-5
TGTGCCATCAGTGACTCGACAGGGCGGCTAACCCAGTACTTC
CAISDSTGRLTQYF
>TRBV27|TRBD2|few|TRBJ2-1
TGTGCCTCACGGACTAGCGGGAGTGTATACAATGAGCAGTTCTTC
CASRTSGSVYNEQFF
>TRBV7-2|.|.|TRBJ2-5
TGTGCCAGCAGCTTAACGGGGGGCTTAGGAAAGACCCAGTACTTC
CASSLTGGLGKTQYF
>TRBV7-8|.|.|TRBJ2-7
TGTGCCAGCAGCGCCTTCGGAGGACACCCTGTCCGGTACTTC
CASSAFGGHPVRYF
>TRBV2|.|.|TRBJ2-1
TGTGCCAGCAGTGGGGCCAGGAGCAGGAGTGAGCAGTTCTTC
CASSGARSRSEQFF
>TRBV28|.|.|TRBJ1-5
TGTGCCAGCAGTTTCCCGACGGATGTTCAGCCCCAGCATTTT
CASSFPTDVQPQHF
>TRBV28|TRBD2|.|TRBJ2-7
TGTGCCAGCAGTTTATCTAGCGGGGTCTACGAGCAGTACTTC
CASSLSSGVYEQYF
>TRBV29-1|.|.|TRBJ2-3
TGCAGCGTGAAAAGGAGCGGAAGCACAGATACGCAGTATTTT
CSVKRSGSTDTQYF
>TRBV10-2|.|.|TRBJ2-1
TGCGCCAGCAGCTCACCCAGAAATGAGCAGTTCTTC
CASSSPRNEQFF
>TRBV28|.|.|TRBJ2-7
TGTGCCAGCACACTTGAAAGACGCACCTACGAGCAGTACTTC
CASTLERRTYEQYF
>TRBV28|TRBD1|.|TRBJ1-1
TGTGCCAGCAGGGGGACAGGGGGTGTCCTGAACACTGAAGCTTTCTTT
CASRGTGGVLNTEAFF
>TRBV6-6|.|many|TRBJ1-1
TGTGCCAGCAGTTACTCCTTCGGGGAGCTGAACACTGAAGCTTTCTTT
CASSYSFGELNTEAFF
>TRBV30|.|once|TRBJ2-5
TGTGCCTGGAGCCGAGACTCCAGAGAGACCCAGTACTTC
CAWSRDSRETQYF
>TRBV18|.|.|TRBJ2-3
TGTGCCAGCTCACCAACGGGGTTCCGGGATACGCAGTATTTT
CASSPTGFRDTQYF
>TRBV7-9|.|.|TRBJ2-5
TGTGCCAGCAGTCCCCGACTAGGCTGGGAGACCCAGTACTTC
CASSPRLGWETQYF
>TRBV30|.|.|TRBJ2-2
TGTGCCTGGAGTCCAAGTTACACCGGGGAGCTGTTTTTT
CAWSPSYTGELFF
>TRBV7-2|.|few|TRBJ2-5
TGTGCCAGCAGCTTATTAAGGGGGAGGGGAGAGACCCAGTACTTC
CASSLLRGRGETQYF
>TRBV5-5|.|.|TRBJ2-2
TGTGCCAGCAGCTTGAGGGCGGCGAACACCGGGGAGCTGTTTTTT
CASSLRAANTGELFF
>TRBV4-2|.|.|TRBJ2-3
TGTGCCAGCAGCCAAGATTGGGGCGCTGGGGGTACGCAGTATTTT
CASSQDWGAGGTQYF
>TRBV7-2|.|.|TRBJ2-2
TGTGCCAGCAGCTCTTCTTTAACGGTCGGGGAGCTGTTTTTT
CASSSSLTVGELFF
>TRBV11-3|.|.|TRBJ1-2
TGTGCCAGCAGCTTACAGGGGAGGGATGGCTACACCTTC
CASSLQGRDGYTF
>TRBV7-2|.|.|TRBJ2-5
TGTGCCAGCGGTCGGACTGGGGGGGAGACCCAGTACTTC
CASGRTGGETQYF
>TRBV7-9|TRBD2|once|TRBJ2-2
TGTGCCAGCAGCCCGGCCGGACTAGCGGGTCGGGCCGGGGAGCTGTTTTTT
CASSPAGLAGRAGELFF
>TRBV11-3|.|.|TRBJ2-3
TGTGCCAGCTCCCCCCGGGCTACCACAGATACGCAGTATTTT
CASSPRATTDTQYF
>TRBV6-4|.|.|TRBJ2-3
TGTGCCAGCAGTGACAAACCGGGCAGCACAGATACGCAGTATTTT
CASSDKPGSTDTQYF
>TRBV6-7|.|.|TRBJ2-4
TGTGCCAGCAGTTACGATGGGACGTCCCAGTACTTC
CASSYDGTSQYF
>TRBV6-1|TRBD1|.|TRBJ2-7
TGTGCCAGCAGCGCCCCCAGGGGGTTCGAGCAGTACTTC
CASSAPRGFEQYF
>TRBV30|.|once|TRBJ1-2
TGTGCCTGGAGGCAGGGGACCTATGGCTACACCTTC
CAWRQGTYGYTF
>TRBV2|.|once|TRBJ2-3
TGTGCCAGCAGCCCTGTTAGAAACACAGATACGCAGTATTTT
CASSPVRNTDTQYF
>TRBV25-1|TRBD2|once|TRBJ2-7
TGTGCCAGCAGTCCCCAGACTAGCGGGACTTACGAGCAGTACTTC
CASSPQTSGTYEQYF
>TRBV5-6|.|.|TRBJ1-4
TGTGCCAGCAGCTTGGGAGACCGTGCGAGCAACCTGTTTTTT
CASSLGDRASNLFF
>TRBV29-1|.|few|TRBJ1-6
TGCAGCGCTCGGGACGGCCACGATTCACCCCTCCACTTT
CSARDGHDSPLHF
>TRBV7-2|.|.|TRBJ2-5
TGTGCCAGCAGCTTAGAGGTGACCCAGTACTTC
CASSLEVTQYF
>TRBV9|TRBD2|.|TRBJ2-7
TGTGCCAGCAGCGTAACGGCGGGAGGGGGCTACGAGCAGTACTTC
CASSVTAGGGYEQYF
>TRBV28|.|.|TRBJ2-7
TGTGCCAGCAGTTTTCCCAGGAGGGCCGCATCCTACGAGCAGTACTTC
CASSFPRRAASYEQYF
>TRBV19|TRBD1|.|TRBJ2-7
TGTGCCAGTAGTATGGGGACAGGGAACCCTACGGAGGAGCAGTACTTC
CASSMGTGNPTEEQYF
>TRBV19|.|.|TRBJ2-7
TGTGCCAGTAAAGGGCAGGAATCCTACGAGCAGTACTTC
CASKGQESYEQYF
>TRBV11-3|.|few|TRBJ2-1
TGTGCCAGCAGCTTAGGGGCGGGGGCTTACAATGAGCAGTTCTTC
CASSLGAGAYNEQFF